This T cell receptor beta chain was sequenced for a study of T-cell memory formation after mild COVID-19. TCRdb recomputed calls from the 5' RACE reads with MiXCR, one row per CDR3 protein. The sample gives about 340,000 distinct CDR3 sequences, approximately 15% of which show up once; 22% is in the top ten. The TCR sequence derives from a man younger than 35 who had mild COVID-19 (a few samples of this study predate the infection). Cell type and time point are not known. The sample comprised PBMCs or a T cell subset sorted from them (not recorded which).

CDR3 bases: TGCAGTGCTACAGGGGGCGTGGGCTACTACGAGCAGTACGTC. This sequence encodes CSATGGVGYYEQYV. The chain recombines TRBV20-1 with TRBJ2-7, with TRBD1 matching over 8 bases. Trimming cost V 4 bases and J 3 bases; bases outside gene matches: 8. The CDR3 is 14 amino acids. In germline, CDR1 is DFQATT, CDR2 SNEGSKA (reference sequence).